The sequence of this T cell receptor beta chain was determined in a study of glioma-infiltrating T cells after dendritic cell vaccination. About the research overall: Dendritic cells derived from monocytes and pulsed with autologous tumor lysate formed the vaccine. Patients received three intradermal dendritic cell vaccine injections at biweekly intervals.

As for time point: after dendritic cell vaccination, including at tumor progression/relapse. From germline, CDR1 is LNHDA and CDR2 SQIVND (reference sequence). Unmatched junction bases numbered 7, after V lost 10 bases and J lost 6 bases. This CDR3 has 12 amino acids. Primers: 60 V beta forward and 13 J beta reverse. Clones were read by immunoSEQ multiplex PCR, and TCRdb kept only the in-frame ones, dropping some. The table shows some 99,000 clones, with approximately 80% occurring only once. Material: blood, obtained after dendritic cell vaccination. This clonotype was obtained from a human donor with glioblastoma. The rearrangement joins TRBV19 to TRBJ1-2; 8 nucleotides align to TRBD1. This chain's CDR3 is CATSSGGHGYTF. The DNA of the CDR3 is TGTGCCACTTCGTCAGGGGGCCATGGCTACACCTTC.